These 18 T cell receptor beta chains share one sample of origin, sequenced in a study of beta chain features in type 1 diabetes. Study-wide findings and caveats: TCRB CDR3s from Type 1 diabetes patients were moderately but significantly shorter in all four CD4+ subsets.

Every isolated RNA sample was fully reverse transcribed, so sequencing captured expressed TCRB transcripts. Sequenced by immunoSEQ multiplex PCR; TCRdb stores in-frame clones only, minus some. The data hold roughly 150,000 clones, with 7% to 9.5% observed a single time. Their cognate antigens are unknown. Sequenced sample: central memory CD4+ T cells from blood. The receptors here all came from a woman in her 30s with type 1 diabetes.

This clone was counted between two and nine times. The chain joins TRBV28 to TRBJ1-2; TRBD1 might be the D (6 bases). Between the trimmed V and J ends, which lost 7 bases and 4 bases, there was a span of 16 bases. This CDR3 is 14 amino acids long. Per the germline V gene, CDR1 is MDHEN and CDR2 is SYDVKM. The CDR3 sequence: CASIPQDSLYGYTF. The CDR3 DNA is TGTGCCAGCATCCCCCAGGACAGCCTCTATGGCTACACCTTC.

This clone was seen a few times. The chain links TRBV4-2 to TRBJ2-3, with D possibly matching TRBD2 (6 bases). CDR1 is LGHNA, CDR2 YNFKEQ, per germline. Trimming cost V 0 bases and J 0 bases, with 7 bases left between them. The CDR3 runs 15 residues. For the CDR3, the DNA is TGTGCCAGCAGCCAAGATGCGGGAAGCACAGATACGCAGTATTTT. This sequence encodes CASSQDAGSTDTQYF.

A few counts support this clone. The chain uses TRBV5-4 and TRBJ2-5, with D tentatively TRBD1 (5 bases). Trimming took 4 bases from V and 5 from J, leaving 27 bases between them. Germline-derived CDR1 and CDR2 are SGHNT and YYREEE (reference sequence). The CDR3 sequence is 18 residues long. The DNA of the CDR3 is TGTGCCAGCAGCATCTTACCCCCTCTGGGGCCTAATGTGGAGACCCAGTACTTC. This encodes CASSILPPLGPNVETQYF.

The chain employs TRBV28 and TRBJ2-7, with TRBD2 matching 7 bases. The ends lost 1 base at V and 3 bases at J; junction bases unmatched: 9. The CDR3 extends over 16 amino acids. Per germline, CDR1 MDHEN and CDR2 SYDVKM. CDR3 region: CASSLLLARGNYEQYF. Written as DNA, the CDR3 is TGTGCCAGCAGTTTATTACTAGCGCGGGGGAACTACGAGCAGTACTTC. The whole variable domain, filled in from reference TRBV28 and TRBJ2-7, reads DVKVTQSSRYLVKRTGEKVFLECVQDMDHENMFWYRQDPGLGLRLIYFSYDVKMKEKGDIPEGYSVSREKKERFSLILESASTNQTSMYLCASSLLLARGNYEQYFGPGTRLTVT.

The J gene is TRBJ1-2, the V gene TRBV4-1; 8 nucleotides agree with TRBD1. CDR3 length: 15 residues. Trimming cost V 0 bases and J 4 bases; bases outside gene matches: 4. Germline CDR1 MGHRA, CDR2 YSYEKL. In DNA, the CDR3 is TGCGCCAGCAGCCAAGATTTCACAGGGGGCTATGGCTACACCTTC. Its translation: CASSQDFTGGYGYTF.

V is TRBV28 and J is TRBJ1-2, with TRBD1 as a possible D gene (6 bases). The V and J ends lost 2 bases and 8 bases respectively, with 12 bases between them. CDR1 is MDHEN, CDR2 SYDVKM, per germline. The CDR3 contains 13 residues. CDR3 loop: CASSLQARGGYTF. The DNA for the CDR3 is TGTGCCAGCAGTTTACAAGCCAGGGGAGGCTACACCTTC.

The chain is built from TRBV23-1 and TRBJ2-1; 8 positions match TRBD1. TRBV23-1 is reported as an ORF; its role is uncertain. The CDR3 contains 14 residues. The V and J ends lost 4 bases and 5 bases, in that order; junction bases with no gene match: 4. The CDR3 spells CASSLPTGDNEQFF. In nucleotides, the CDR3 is TGCGCCAGCAGTCTACCGACAGGGGACAATGAGCAGTTCTTC.

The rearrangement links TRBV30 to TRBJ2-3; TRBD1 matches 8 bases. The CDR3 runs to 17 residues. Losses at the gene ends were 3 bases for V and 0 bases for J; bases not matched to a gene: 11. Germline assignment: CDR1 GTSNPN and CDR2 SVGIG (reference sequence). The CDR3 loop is CAWRYRGWIISTDTQYF. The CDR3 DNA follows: TGTGCCTGGAGATACAGGGGGTGGATAATTAGCACAGATACGCAGTATTTT. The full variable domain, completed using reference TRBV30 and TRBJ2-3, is SQTIHQWPATLVQPVGSPLSLECTVEGTSNPNLYWYRQAAGRGLQLLFYSVGIGQISSEVPQNLSASRPQDRQFILSSKKLLLSDSGFYLCAWRYRGWIISTDTQYFGPGTRLTVL.

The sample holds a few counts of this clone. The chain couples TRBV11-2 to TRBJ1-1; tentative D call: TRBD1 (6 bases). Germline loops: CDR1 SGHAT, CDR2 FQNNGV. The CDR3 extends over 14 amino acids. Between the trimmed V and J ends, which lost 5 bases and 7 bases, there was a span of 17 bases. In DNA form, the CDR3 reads TGTGCCAGCAGCCCCAGACGGACAGCCTATGAAGCTTTCTTT. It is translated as CASSPRRTAYEAFF.

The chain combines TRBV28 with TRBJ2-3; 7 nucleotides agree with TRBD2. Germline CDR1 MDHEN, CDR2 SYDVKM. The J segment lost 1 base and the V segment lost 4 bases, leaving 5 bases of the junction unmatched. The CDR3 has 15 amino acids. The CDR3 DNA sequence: TGTGCCAGCAGTTCAAATGCGGGAGGCACAGATACGCAGTATTTT. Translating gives CASSSNAGGTDTQYF.

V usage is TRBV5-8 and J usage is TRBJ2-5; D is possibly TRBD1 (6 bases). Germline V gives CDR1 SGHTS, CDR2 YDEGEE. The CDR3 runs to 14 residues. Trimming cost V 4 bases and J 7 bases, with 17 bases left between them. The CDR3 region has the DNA TGTGCCAGCAGCGGGGGCGGATATCAGGGGACCCAGTACTTC. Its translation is CASSGGGYQGTQYF. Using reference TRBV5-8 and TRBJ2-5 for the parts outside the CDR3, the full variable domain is EAGVTQSPTHLIKTRGQQATLRCSPISGHTSVYWYQQALGLGLQFLLWYDEGEERNRGNFPPRFSGRQFPNYSSELNVNALELEDSALYLCASSGGGYQGTQYFGPGTRLLVL.

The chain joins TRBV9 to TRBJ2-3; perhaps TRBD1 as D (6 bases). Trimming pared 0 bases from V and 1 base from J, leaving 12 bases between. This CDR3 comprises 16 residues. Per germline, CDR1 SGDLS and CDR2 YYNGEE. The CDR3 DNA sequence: TGTGCCAGCAGCGTAGTGGGGGCGGTAGGCACAGATACGCAGTATTTT. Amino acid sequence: CASSVVGAVGTDTQYF.

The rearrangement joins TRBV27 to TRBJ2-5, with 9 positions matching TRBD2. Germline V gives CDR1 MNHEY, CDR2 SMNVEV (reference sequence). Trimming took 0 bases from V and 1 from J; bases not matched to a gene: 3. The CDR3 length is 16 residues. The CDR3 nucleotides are TGTGCCAGCAGTTTATCGGCTAGCGGGGTCCAAGAGACCCAGTACTTC. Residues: CASSLSASGVQETQYF.

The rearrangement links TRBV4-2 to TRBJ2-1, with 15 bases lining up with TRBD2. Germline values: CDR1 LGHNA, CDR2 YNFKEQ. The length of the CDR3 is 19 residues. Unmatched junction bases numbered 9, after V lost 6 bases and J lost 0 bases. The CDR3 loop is CASSPSGLAGGSSYNEQFF. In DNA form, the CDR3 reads TGTGCCAGCAGTCCCTCGGGACTAGCGGGAGGTAGCTCCTACAATGAGCAGTTCTTC.

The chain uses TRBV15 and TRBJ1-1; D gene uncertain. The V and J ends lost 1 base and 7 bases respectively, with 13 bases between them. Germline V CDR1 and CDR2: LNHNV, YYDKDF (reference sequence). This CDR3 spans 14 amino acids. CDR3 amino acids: CATSRVRGRNEAFF. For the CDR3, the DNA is TGTGCCACCAGCAGAGTTCGGGGAAGGAATGAAGCTTTCTTT.

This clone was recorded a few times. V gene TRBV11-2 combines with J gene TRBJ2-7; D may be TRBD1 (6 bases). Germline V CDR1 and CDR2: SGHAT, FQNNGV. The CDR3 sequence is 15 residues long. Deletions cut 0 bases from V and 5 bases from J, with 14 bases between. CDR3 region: CASSLDGQGLNEQYF. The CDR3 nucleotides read TGTGCCAGCAGCTTAGATGGGCAGGGGCTAAACGAGCAGTACTTC.

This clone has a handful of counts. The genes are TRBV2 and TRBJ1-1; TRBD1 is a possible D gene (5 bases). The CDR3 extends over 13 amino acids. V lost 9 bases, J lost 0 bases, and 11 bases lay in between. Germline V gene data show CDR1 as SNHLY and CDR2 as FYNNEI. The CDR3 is CASRQSMNTEAFF. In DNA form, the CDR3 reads TGTGCCAGTCGACAGTCCATGAACACTGAAGCTTTCTTT.

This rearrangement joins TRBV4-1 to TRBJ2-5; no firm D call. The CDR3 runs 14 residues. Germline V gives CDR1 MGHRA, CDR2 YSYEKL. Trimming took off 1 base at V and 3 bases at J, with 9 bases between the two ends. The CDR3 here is CASSQAPSEETQYF. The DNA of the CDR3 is TGCGCCAGCAGCCAAGCCCCCAGCGAAGAGACCCAGTACTTC.